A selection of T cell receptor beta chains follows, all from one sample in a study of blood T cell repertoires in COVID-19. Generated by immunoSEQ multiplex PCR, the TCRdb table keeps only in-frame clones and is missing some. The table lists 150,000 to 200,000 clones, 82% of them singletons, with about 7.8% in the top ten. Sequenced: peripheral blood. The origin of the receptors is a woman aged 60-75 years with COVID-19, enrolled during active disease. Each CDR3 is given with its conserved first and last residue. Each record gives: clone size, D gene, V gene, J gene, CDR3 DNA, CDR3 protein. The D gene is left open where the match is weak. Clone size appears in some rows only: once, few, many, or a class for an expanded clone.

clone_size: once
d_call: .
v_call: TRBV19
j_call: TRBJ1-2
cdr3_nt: TGTGCCAGTATTTCGGCAGGCGCGTTCTATGGCTACACCTTC
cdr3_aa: CASISAGAFYGYTF

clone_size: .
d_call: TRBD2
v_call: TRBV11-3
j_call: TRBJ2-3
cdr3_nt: TGTGCCAGCAGCTCAAATGCGGGGGGCGGAGATACGCAGTATTTT
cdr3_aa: CASSSNAGGGDTQYF

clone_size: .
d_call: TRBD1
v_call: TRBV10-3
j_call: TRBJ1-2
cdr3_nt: TGTGCCATCAGCGCGGACAGGGTAGAGGGCTACACCTTC
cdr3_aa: CAISADRVEGYTF

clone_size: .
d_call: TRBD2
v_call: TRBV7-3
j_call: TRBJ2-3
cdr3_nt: TGTGCCAGCAGCTTAAGCGGGGGGGCCACAGATACGCAGTATTTT
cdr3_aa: CASSLSGGATDTQYF

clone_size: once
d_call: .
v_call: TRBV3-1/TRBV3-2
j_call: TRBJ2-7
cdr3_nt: TGTGCCAGCAGCCAAAAGGGACTCTACGAGCAGTACTTC
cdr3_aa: CASSQKGLYEQYF

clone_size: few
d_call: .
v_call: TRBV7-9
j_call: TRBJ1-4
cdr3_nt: TGTGCCAGCAGCTTAGCACAGGGCAAGAGAGAAAAACTGTTTTTT
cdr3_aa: CASSLAQGKREKLFF

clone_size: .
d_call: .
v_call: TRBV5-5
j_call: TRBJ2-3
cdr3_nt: TGTGCCAGCAGCTTTCACAGGGTTTTAACAGATACGCAGTATTTT
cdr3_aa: CASSFHRVLTDTQYF

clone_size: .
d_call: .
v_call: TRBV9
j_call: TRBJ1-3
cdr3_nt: TGTGCCAGCAGCGTAACCCCACAAGACTCTGGAAACACCATATATTTT
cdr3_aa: CASSVTPQDSGNTIYF

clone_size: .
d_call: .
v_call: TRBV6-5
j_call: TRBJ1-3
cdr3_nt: TGTGCCAGCAGGGGCCTCAGTGGAAACACCATATATTTT
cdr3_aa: CASRGLSGNTIYF

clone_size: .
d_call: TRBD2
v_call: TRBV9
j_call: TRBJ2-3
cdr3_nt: TGTGCCAGCAGCGTCGGGACTAGCGGGGGCACAGATACGCAGTATTTT
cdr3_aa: CASSVGTSGGTDTQYF

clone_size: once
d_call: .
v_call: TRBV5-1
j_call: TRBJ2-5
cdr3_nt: TGCGCCAGCAAGGAGGGAGTTCAAGAGACCCAGTACTTC
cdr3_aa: CASKEGVQETQYF

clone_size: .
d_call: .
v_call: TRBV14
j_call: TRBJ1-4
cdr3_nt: TGTGCCAGCAGCCAAGATGCCCCGGATTCGCGGACTAATGAAAAACTGTTTTTT
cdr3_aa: CASSQDAPDSRTNEKLFF

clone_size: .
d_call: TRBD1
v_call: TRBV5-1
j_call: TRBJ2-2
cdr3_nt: TGCGCCAGCAGCTGGGGACAGGGCTACACCGGGGAGCTGTTTTTT
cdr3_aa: CASSWGQGYTGELFF

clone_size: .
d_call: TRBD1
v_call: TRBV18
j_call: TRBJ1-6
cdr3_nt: TGTGCCAGCTCACAGCAGGGGGAGAATTCACCCCTCCACTTT
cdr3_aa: CASSQQGENSPLHF

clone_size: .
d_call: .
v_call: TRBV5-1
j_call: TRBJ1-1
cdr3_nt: TGCGCCAGCAGTCCAGACACCCTGAACACTGAAGCTTTCTTT
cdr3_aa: CASSPDTLNTEAFF

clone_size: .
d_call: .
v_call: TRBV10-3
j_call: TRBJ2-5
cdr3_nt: TGTGCCATCAGTGAGTACTCTGCCAGGGGAGCGCAAGAGACCCAGTACTTC
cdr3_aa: CAISEYSARGAQETQYF

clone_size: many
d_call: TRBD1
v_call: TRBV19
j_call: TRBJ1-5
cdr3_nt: TGTGCCAGTAGTCCTCCGGGACAGGGTGGTCAACAGCCCCAGCATTTT
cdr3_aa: CASSPPGQGGQQPQHF

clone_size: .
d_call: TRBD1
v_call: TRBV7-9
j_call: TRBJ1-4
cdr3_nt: TGTGCCAGCAGCTTAGCCGGGACAGCAGAAAAACTGTTTTTT
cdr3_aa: CASSLAGTAEKLFF

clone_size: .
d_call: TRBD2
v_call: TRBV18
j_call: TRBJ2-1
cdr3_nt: TGTGCCAGCGCGCTGACTAGCGGGAGATACAATGAGCAGTTCTTC
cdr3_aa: CASALTSGRYNEQFF

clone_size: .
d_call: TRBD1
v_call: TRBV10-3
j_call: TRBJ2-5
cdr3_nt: TGTGCCATTACAGCTGACAGGGTCGAGACCCAGTACTTC
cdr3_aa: CAITADRVETQYF

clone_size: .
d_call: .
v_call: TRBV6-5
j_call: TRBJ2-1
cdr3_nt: TGTGCCAGCCGGTCAAAACAGGGTATCCATGAGCAGTTCTTC
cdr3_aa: CASRSKQGIHEQFF

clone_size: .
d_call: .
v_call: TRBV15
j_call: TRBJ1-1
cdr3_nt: TGTGCCACGAAGGGGTTTATGAACACTGAAGCTTTCTTT
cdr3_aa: CATKGFMNTEAFF

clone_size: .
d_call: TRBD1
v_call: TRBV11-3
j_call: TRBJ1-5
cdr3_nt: TGTGCCAGCAGCTTAGTAGTGCCCCTCGGGACAGGGGGTATGAAGCCCCAGCATTTT
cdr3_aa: CASSLVVPLGTGGMKPQHF

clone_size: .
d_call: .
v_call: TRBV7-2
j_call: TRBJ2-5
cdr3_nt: TGTGCCAGCAGCTTAACTATGACGGTCCAAGAGACCCAGTACTTC
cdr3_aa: CASSLTMTVQETQYF

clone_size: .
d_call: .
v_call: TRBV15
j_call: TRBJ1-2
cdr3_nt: TGTGCCACCAGCGCCACAGGAGAGTTCTATGGCTACACCTTC
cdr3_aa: CATSATGEFYGYTF

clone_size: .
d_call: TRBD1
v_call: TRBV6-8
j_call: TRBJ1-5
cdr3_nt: TGTGCCAGCAGCTTAGGACAGGGAGTGAGATCGTTTGGCAATCAGCCCCAGCATTTT
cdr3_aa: CASSLGQGVRSFGNQPQHF

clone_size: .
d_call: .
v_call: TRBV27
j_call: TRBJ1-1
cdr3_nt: TGTGCCAGCAGTTCCCAACGGACTCTGAACACTGAAGCTTTCTTT
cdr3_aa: CASSSQRTLNTEAFF

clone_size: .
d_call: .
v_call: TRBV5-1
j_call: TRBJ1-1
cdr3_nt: TGCGCCAGCAGCTTGGCCGGGGGAAATACTGAAGCTTTCTTT
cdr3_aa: CASSLAGGNTEAFF

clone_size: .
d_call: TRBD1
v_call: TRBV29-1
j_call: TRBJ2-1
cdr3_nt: TGCAGCTTCCGGGACAGGATAGAGAATGAGCAGTTCTTC
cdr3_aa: CSFRDRIENEQFF

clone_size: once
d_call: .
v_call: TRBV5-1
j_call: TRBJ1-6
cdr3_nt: TGCGCCAGCAGCCTGGCGGGGGGGAGGGATTCCCCCCTCCACTTT
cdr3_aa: CASSLAGGRDSPLHF

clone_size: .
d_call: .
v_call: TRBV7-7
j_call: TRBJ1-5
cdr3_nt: TGTGCTAGCAGCTTACTCTGGGTGGGGGGGCAAGACTTCGAATCAGCCCGGGCCCAGCATTTT
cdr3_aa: CASSLLWVGGQDFESARAQHF

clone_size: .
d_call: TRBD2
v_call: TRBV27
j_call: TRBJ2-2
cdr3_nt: TGTGCCAGCAGTCTTGTAGCGGGAATTACCGGGGAGCTGTTTTTT
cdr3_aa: CASSLVAGITGELFF

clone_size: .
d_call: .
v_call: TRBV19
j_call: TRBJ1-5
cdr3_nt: TGTGCCAGTAGTATTTCGGGGGATCAGCCCCAGCATTTT
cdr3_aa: CASSISGDQPQHF

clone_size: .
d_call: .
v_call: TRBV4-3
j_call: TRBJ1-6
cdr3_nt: TGCGCCAGCAGGCGGGTGGGGTCCTATAATTCACCCCTCCACTTT
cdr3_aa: CASRRVGSYNSPLHF

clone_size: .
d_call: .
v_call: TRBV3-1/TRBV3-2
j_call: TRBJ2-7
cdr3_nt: TGTGCCAGCAGCCGTCCGGGGGTGGGGCCCTACGAGCAGTACTTC
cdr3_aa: CASSRPGVGPYEQYF

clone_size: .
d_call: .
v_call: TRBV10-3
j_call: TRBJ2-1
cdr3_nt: TGTGCCATCAGTGGAGGCAGGGTAGGCTACAATGAGCAGTTCTTC
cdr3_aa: CAISGGRVGYNEQFF

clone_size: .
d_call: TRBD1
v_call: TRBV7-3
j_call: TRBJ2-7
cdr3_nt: TGTGCCAGCAGTGCAAACAGGGGTTCCTACGAGCAGTACTTC
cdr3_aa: CASSANRGSYEQYF

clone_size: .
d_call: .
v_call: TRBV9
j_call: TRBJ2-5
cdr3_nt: TGTGCCAGCAGCGTAGCAATGAGCTCAGAGACCCAGTACTTC
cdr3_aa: CASSVAMSSETQYF

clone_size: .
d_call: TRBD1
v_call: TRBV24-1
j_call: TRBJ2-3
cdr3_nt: TGTGCCACCTCGGGACAGCCAAGCACAGATACGCAGTATTTT
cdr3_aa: CATSGQPSTDTQYF

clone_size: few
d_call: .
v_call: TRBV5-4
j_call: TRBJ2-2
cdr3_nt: TGTGCCAGCAGCTTGGTCGGGAACACCGGGGAGCTGTTTTTT
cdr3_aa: CASSLVGNTGELFF

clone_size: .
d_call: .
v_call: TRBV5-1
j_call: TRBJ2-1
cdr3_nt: TGCGCCAGCAGCTTGGTATCGGGAGCTGGTTACAATGAGCAGTTCTTC
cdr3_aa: CASSLVSGAGYNEQFF

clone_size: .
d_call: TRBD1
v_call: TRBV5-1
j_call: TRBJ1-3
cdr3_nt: TGCGCCAGCAGCTTGGAAGGGGGCTTTGGAAACACCATATATTTT
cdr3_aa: CASSLEGGFGNTIYF

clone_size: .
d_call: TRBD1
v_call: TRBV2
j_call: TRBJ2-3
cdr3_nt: TGTGCCAGCAGTTCCGGGACAGGGATTACAGATACGCAGTATTTT
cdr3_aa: CASSSGTGITDTQYF

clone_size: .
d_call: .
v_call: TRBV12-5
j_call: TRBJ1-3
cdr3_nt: TGTGCTAGTGTCGGGGGGGGTTCTCTGGGAAACACCATATATTTT
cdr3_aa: CASVGGGSLGNTIYF

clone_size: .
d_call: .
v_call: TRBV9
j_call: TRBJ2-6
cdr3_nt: TGTGCCAGCAGCGTATTCCGAGATTCTGGGGCCAACGTCCTGACTTTC
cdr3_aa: CASSVFRDSGANVLTF

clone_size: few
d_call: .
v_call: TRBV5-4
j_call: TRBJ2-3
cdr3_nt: TGTGCCAGCAGCTTGGAGACAGACACAGATACGCAGTATTTT
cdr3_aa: CASSLETDTDTQYF

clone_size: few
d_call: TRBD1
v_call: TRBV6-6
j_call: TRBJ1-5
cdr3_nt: TGTGCCAGCAGTTCGATGGACAGGAGCAATCAGCCCCAGCATTTT
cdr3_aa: CASSSMDRSNQPQHF

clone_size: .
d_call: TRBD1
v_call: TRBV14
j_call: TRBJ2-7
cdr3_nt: TGTGCCAGCAGCCAAACAGGGGCACCTACCTACGAGCAGTACTTC
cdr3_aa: CASSQTGAPTYEQYF

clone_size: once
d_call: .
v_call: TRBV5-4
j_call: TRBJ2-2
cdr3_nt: TGTGCCAGCAGCTTGGACCAACGACAGGCCGGGGAGCTGTTTTTT
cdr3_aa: CASSLDQRQAGELFF

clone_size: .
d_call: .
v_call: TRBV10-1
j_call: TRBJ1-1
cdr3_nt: TGCGCCAGCAGTGTTGGCCGAGCAGGGCCCACTGAAGCTTTCTTT
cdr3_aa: CASSVGRAGPTEAFF

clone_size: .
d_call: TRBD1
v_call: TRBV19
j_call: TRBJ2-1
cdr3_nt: TGTGCCAGTAGTATAGGGGACAGGGTAAGGTTCTTC
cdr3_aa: CASSIGDRVRFF

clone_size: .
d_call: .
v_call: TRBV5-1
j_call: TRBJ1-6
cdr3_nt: TGCGCCAGCAGCTGGCGGGCAGGGGATAATTCACCCCTCCACTTT
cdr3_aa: CASSWRAGDNSPLHF